What follows are 11 T cell receptor beta chains derived from one specimen sequenced in a study of vaccination and CD4 T cells after COVID-19. Cultured CD4+ T-cell DNA underwent Oncomine TCR Beta short-read sequencing. TCRdb re-analysed the PCR reads in MiXCR, keeping a single row per CDR3 protein. Found here are around 19,000 distinct CDR3 sequences, roughly 55% of them singletons; the top ten hold under 20%. The treatment is: roughly 10-day PBMC culture with coronavirus spike peptide pools or control peptides (ViraFEST assay). For these TCRs, the target antigens are not known. Sequencing used CD4+ T cells from blood, cultured in vitro, obtained before SARS-CoV-2 vaccination. The receptors shown here come from a human donor who had recovered from COVID-19.

The chain couples TRBV6-1 to TRBJ1-1; the match to TRBD1 covers 8 bases. The junction had 6 bases not matched to a gene; V was cut back by 6 bases and J by 6 bases. The CDR3 extends over 13 amino acids. CDR1 is MNHNS, CDR2 SASEGT, per germline. CDR3 DNA: TGTGCCAGCAGCCGACAGGGGTGGTCTGAAGCTTTCTTT. This sequence encodes CASSRQGWSEAFF.

This clonotype has a single count. The chain employs TRBV11-2 and TRBJ2-1, with TRBD1 matching over 11 bases. Germline V gene data show CDR1 as SGHAT and CDR2 as FQNNGV. With 5 bases clipped from V and 9 bases from J, the junction kept 9 bases outside the gene matches. The CDR3 runs to 15 residues. For the CDR3, the DNA is TGTGCCAGCAGCCTTATGGACAGGGGGCGGGGTGAGCAGTTCTTC. As protein: CASSLMDRGRGEQFF.

The V gene is TRBV7-2, the J gene TRBJ2-7, with a weak D call TRBD2 (5 bases). The germline V and J ends were trimmed by 5 bases and 4 bases, with 12 bases remaining between them. Germline loops: CDR1 SGHTA, CDR2 FQGNSA. The CDR3 has 13 residues. Here the CDR3 DNA reads TGTGCCAGCAGCCAGAGGGTTGGGTACGAGCAGTACTTC. Amino acids: CASSQRVGYEQYF.

The CDR3 loop is CASSLEDRYGYTF. The CDR3, as DNA: TGTGCCAGCAGTTTGGAGGATCGGTATGGCTACACCTTC. The rearrangement joins TRBV28 to TRBJ1-2; D remains ambiguous. V lost 3 bases and J 5 bases, leaving 10 bases between the germline ends. The CDR3 spans 13 residues. Germline loops: CDR1 MDHEN, CDR2 SYDVKM.

This sequence joins TRBV5-4 and TRBJ2-7, with 14 bases aligning to TRBD2. The CDR3 totals 16 residues. Per germline, CDR1 SGHNT and CDR2 YYREEE (reference sequence). The trim removed 4 bases at V and 2 bases at J, leaving 5 bases unmatched. CDR3 sequence: CASSRGTSGSPYEQYF. The CDR3 coding sequence is TGTGCCAGCAGCCGCGGGACTAGCGGGAGCCCCTACGAGCAGTACTTC.

This chain uses TRBV11-3 with TRBJ2-5; D may be TRBD1 (5 bases). Germline V CDR1 and CDR2: SGHNT, YENEEA. The CDR3 is 11 residues long. The V end was cut by 5 bases, the J end by 9 bases, with 10 bases between. DNA for the CDR3: TGTGCCAGCAGCGAGCGCAGGGCCCAGTACTTC. Residues: CASSERRAQYF. Drawing the rest from reference TRBV11-3 and TRBJ2-5, the complete variable domain is EAGVVQSPRYKIIEKKQPVAFWCNPISGHNTLYWYLQNLGQGPELLIRYENEEAVDDSQLPKDRFSAERLKGVDSTLKIQPAELGDSAVYLCASSERRAQYFGPGTRLLVL.

In this sample, this clonotype turned up a few times. The V call is TRBV6-1, the J call TRBJ2-1; 8 bases agree with TRBD2. J was trimmed by 10 bases and V by 7 bases; bases with no gene match: 9. Germline V gene sequence: CDR1 MNHNS, CDR2 SASEGT. The CDR3 is made up of 13 amino acids. The CDR3 DNA follows: TGTGCCAGCAAACCGGGAGGGCCTAAGGAGCAGTTCTTC. It is translated as CASKPGGPKEQFF.

This clonotype was seen more than once but under ten times. V gene TRBV7-7 combines with J gene TRBJ2-7; TRBD2 agrees at 10 bases. With V trimmed by 0 bases and J by 2 bases, 13 bases remained unmatched. Germline values: CDR1 SSHAT, CDR2 FNYEAQ (reference sequence). This CDR3 contains 19 residues. CDR3 region: CASSLAPPSSSGGTYEQYF. The CDR3 DNA follows: TGTGCCAGCAGCTTAGCTCCCCCAAGTAGTAGCGGGGGGACCTACGAGCAGTACTTC.

This clonotype was counted a few times. The gene calls are TRBV20-1 and TRBJ2-3, with TRBD2 matching 8 bases. This CDR3 region has 14 residues. The germline V gene has CDR1 DFQATT and CDR2 SNEGSKA (reference sequence). V was pared by 1 base and J by 2 bases, with 2 bases of the junction left unmatched. The CDR3 reads CSARAGGFTDTQYF. The CDR3 DNA reads TGCAGTGCTAGAGCGGGGGGGTTCACAGATACGCAGTATTTT.

This clonotype turned up a few times. The V gene is TRBV15, the J gene TRBJ2-7, with D maybe TRBD1 (7 bases). The V gene's germline CDR1 is LNHNV and CDR2 YYDKDF (reference sequence). This CDR3 comprises 14 residues. V lost 0 bases and J lost 6, with 12 bases in between. The DNA for the CDR3 is TGTGCCACCAGCAGAGAGTACAGGGGAGGCGAGCAGTACTTC. Residues: CATSREYRGGEQYF.

V is TRBV9 and J is TRBJ1-1, with 12 bases identical to TRBD1. V trimming: 0 bases; J trimming: 7 bases; junction bases outside the gene matches: 4. The CDR3 has 15 residues. Per germline, CDR1 SGDLS and CDR2 YYNGEE. CDR3 coding DNA: TGTGCCAGCAGCGTAGAGGGACAGGGGGCAGGTGAAGCTTTCTTT. Translated: CASSVEGQGAGEAFF.